These 25 T cell receptor beta chains came from one sample sequenced in a study of blood T cells in healthy people across ages. A second about 7 to 12 cycle PCR used barcoded and J-beta primers. TCRdb reprocessed the 5' RACE reads with MiXCR, giving one entry per CDR3 protein. The sample contains more than 450,000 distinct CDR3 sequences, about 27% of which appear only once. Another study also made use of these data, one on T cells of mothers and their children.

The sequencing input was blood. The receptors here all came from a boy aged 2 to 10 in good health.

The rearrangement uses TRBV3-1 and TRBJ1-6, with D unresolved. Germline V gene sequence: CDR1 LGHDT, CDR2 YNNKEL (reference sequence). This CDR3 is built from 11 residues. Trimming pared 1 base from V and 15 bases from J, leaving 7 bases between. The CDR3 nucleotides read TGTGCCAGCAGCCAAGGGGAAGGCCTCCACTTT. It encodes CASSQGEGLHF.

In the case of this clonotype: At one boundary the junction diverges from the germline segment, which might be a read error. The V gene is TRBV7-9, the J gene TRBJ2-2; D ambiguous. The CDR3 sequence is 13 residues long. The germline V gene encodes CDR1 SEHNR and CDR2 FQNEAQ (reference sequence). The CDR3 region is CTSSLFGTGELFF. The CDR3 DNA follows: TGTACCAGCAGCTTATTTGGCACCGGGGAGCTGTTTTTT.

This clonotype was seen a few times. At one of its ends the junction is not consistent with the germline gene, which may arise from a read error. This chain uses TRBV3-1 with TRBJ2-5; possibly TRBD1 or TRBD2 for D (5 bases each). CDR1 and CDR2 from the germline V gene are LGHDT and YNNKEL (reference sequence). The CDR3 contains 12 residues. The CDR3 DNA is TGTGCCAGCAGCCAAGAGTGGGACCTACAGCGCTTC. Translating gives CASSQEWDLQRF.

V is TRBV10-1 and J is TRBJ2-3; 10 positions agree with TRBD2. The CDR3 runs to 16 residues. J was trimmed by 2 bases and V by 3 bases; bases with no gene match: 5. Germline V gives CDR1 WNHNN, CDR2 SYGVQD (reference sequence). The chain's CDR3 is CASSETTSGDTDTQYF. The CDR3 bases are TGCGCCAGCAGTGAAACAACTAGCGGGGACACAGATACGCAGTATTTT.

In this sample, this clonotype turned up a few times. The junction shows a germline mismatch at one end, possibly a read error. V gene TRBV29-1 combines with J gene TRBJ2-7; the match to TRBD2 covers 12 bases. The length of the CDR3 is 14 residues. The germline CDR1 and CDR2 sequences are SQVTM and ANQGSEA. CDR3 DNA sequence: TGCAGCGTTCAAGGACTAGCGGGGAATCTCGAGCAGCACTTC. The encoded protein is CSVQGLAGNLEQHF.

This clonotype was seen more than once but under ten times. This chain joins TRBV24-1 and TRBJ2-2, with 10 nucleotides matching TRBD1. Germline V gene data show CDR1 as KGHDR and CDR2 as SFDVKD. The length of the CDR3 is 18 residues. Trimming took 4 bases from V and 6 from J; bases not matched to a gene: 13. The CDR3 protein is CATSDRPGQGGNAGELFF. CDR3 in DNA: TGTGCCACCAGTGACCGACCTGGACAGGGGGGCAACGCCGGGGAGCTGTTTTTT.

This clonotype has more than one count but fewer than ten. The chain employs TRBV10-3 and TRBJ1-1; 9 nucleotides line up with TRBD1. This CDR3 has 15 amino acids. V trimming: 2 bases; J trimming: 2 bases; junction bases outside the gene matches: 3. Germline values: CDR1 ENHRY, CDR2 SYGVKD. CDR3 nucleotides: TGTGCCATCAGTGAGACGGACAGGGGTAACACTGAAGCTTTCTTT. It is translated as CAISETDRGNTEAFF.

This clonotype occurred a few times. One junction end disagrees with the germline gene, perhaps due to a read error. This chain uses TRBV27 with TRBJ2-5, with D perhaps assigned TRBD1 or TRBD2 (5 bases each). TRBJ2-1 matches the DNA end more closely, so the J call is doubtful. There are 16 residues in the CDR3. Per germline, CDR1 MNHEY and CDR2 SMNVEV (reference sequence). CDR3 region: CASSLNGGLLYNEQFF. CDR3 nucleotides: TGTGCCAGCAGTTTAAATGGGGGTCTCCTTTACAACGAGCAGTTCTTC.

This chain joins TRBV7-6 and TRBJ2-1, with 10 bases identical to TRBD2. J was trimmed by 3 bases and V by 2 bases; bases with no gene match: 1. This CDR3 comprises 15 residues. The germline V gene has CDR1 SGHVS and CDR2 FNYEAQ. The CDR3 protein is CASSLLAGVYNEQFF. CDR3 sequence (DNA): TGTGCCAGCAGCTTACTAGCGGGGGTCTACAATGAGCAGTTCTTC. Variable domain in full (rest from reference TRBV7-6 and TRBJ2-1): GAGVSQSPRYKVTKRGQDVALRCDPISGHVSLYWYRQALGQGPEFLTYFNYEAQQDKSGLPNDRFSAERPEGSISTLTIQRTEQRDSAMYRCASSLLAGVYNEQFFGPGTRLTVL.

CDR3 protein: CASSYTGTSGSYNEQFF. In DNA, the CDR3 is TGTGCCAGCAGCTATACTGGGACTAGCGGCTCCTACAATGAGCAGTTCTTC. This chain connects TRBV13 to TRBJ2-1; 11 bases map to TRBD2. This CDR3 contains 17 residues. Trimming cost V 4 bases and J 0 bases; bases outside gene matches: 5. Per the germline V gene, CDR1 is PRHDT and CDR2 is FYEKMQ (reference sequence).

The CDR3, as DNA: TGTGCCAGCAGCTTACGGCAGGGTTCGGTAAATACGCAGTATTTT. This gives the protein CASSLRQGSVNTQYF. The chain links TRBV7-9 to TRBJ2-3; D is perhaps TRBD1 (5 bases). V lost 2 bases, J lost 7 bases, and 16 bases lay in between. The CDR3 covers 15 residues. The germline gives CDR1 SEHNR, CDR2 FQNEAQ (reference sequence).

The V call is TRBV29-1, the J call TRBJ2-1; TRBD2 matches at 9 bases. The CDR3 length is 13 residues. Germline V gene sequence: CDR1 SQVTM, CDR2 ANQGSEA. The trim removed 5 bases at V and 3 bases at J, leaving 2 bases unmatched. CDR3 DNA sequence: TGCAGCGTTTCTAGCGGGGACTACAATGAGCAGTTCTTC. It specifies CSVSSGDYNEQFF.

The chain recombines TRBV3-1 with TRBJ2-4; D not resolved. CDR3 length: 12 amino acids. Germline V gene sequence: CDR1 LGHDT, CDR2 YNNKEL (reference sequence). Between the trimmed V and J ends, which lost 2 bases and 4 bases, there was a span of 3 bases. The CDR3 nucleotides read TGTGCCAGCAGCCAATGGAAAAACATTCAGTACTTC. Residues: CASSQWKNIQYF.

This clonotype has only a few counts. The chain recombines TRBV3-1 with TRBJ1-5; 9 bases match TRBD1. The CDR3 sequence is 14 residues long. The ends lost 8 bases at V and 5 bases at J; junction bases unmatched: 7. Germline CDR1 LGHDT, CDR2 YNNKEL (reference sequence). The CDR3 loop reads CASADRGGDQPQHF. The CDR3 bases are TGTGCCAGCGCGGACAGGGGAGGCGATCAGCCCCAGCATTTT.

This clonotype was found a few times. This rearrangement joins TRBV12-3 or TRBV12-4 to TRBJ1-2; a possible D gene is TRBD1 (5 bases). The CDR3 totals 13 residues. The germline V and J ends were trimmed by 3 bases and 4 bases, with 9 bases remaining between them. This CDR3 reads CASSLDGTYGYTF. The CDR3 nucleotides are TGTGCCAGCAGTTTGGACGGGACCTATGGCTACACCTTC.

The chain links TRBV30 to TRBJ1-4, with unresolved D. The CDR3 totals 16 residues. Germline assignment: CDR1 GTSNPN and CDR2 SVGIG (reference sequence). Trimming shortened V by 2 bases and J by 2 bases, and 15 bases separated the two germline ends. The CDR3 nucleotides read TGTGCCTGGAGTCCTCCGCGGGCGAAGACTAATGAAAAACTGTTTTTT. Translating it yields CAWSPPRAKTNEKLFF.

This clonotype has only a few counts. The chain employs TRBV13 and TRBJ2-5, with 8 bases identical to TRBD2. The ends lost 3 bases at V and 5 bases at J; junction bases unmatched: 8. The CDR3 has 15 residues. The germline V gene encodes CDR1 PRHDT and CDR2 FYEKMQ (reference sequence). CDR3 loop: CASSFTREGRETQYF. CDR3 bases: TGTGCCAGCAGCTTTACACGGGAGGGCCGGGAGACCCAGTACTTC.

This clonotype was counted a few times. The V and J genes are TRBV6-5 and TRBJ2-2; TRBD2 agrees at 9 bases. The J segment lost 2 bases and the V segment lost 4 bases, leaving 2 bases of the junction unmatched. Germline CDR1 reads MNHEY; CDR2 reads SVGAGI. The CDR3 is 15 residues long. CDR3 residues: CASSFSGGNTGELFF. DNA of the CDR3: TGTGCCAGCAGTTTTAGCGGGGGAAACACCGGGGAGCTGTTTTTT.

This clonotype came up a few times. The chain links TRBV7-6 to TRBJ1-2; D gene ambiguous. The CDR3 runs to 16 residues. V was pared by 2 bases and J by 3 bases, with 16 bases between. Germline CDR1 is SGHVS and CDR2 is FNYEAQ. Written as DNA, the CDR3 is TGTGCCAGCAGCTTAATCCCCCTTCATAGCGACTATGGCTACACCTTC. Amino acids: CASSLIPLHSDYGYTF.

In regard to this clonotype: This CDR3 is missing its conserved last phenylalanine or tryptophan, likely due to a read error. J is TRBJ1-1 and V is TRBV6-5, with TRBD1 matching over 8 bases. The germline V gene encodes CDR1 MNHEY and CDR2 SVGAGI. The CDR3 runs to 14 residues. V lost 6 bases to trimming and J lost 7 bases; unmatched junction nucleotides: 10. The CDR3 spells CASSGRTGTIEAFS. CDR3 bases: TGTGCCAGCAGCGGGAGGACAGGGACAATTGAAGCTTTCTCT.

This clonotype was counted between two and nine times. The V and J genes are TRBV7-2 and TRBJ2-5; D is perhaps TRBD2 (5 bases). This CDR3 has 15 amino acids. In germline, CDR1 is SGHTA, CDR2 FQGNSA. The V gene lost 0 bases and the J gene lost 2 bases, with 10 bases spanning the gap. In DNA form, the CDR3 reads TGTGCCAGCAGCTTAGCCGGGGAGACTCAAGAGACCCAGTACTTC. Its protein product is CASSLAGETQETQYF.

The gene calls are TRBV19 and TRBJ1-5; no clear D. This CDR3 has 14 amino acids. In germline, CDR1 is LNHDA, CDR2 SQIVND (reference sequence). The germline V and J ends were trimmed by 3 bases and 1 base, with 7 bases remaining between them. The CDR3: CASSMRLSNQPQHF. The CDR3 region has the DNA TGTGCCAGTAGTATGAGGCTAAGCAATCAGCCCCAGCATTTT.

This clonotype appeared a few times. The chain is built from TRBV3-1 and TRBJ2-7, with D unclear. The CDR3 runs to 16 residues. Trimming shortened V by 1 base and J by 0 bases, and 13 bases separated the two germline ends. Germline V lookup: CDR1 LGHDT, CDR2 YNNKEL (reference sequence). The CDR3 nucleotides read TGTGCCAGCAGCCAAGGGACCAGCAGGAGCTCCTACGAGCAGTACTTC. It codes for CASSQGTSRSSYEQYF.

J is TRBJ1-1 and V is TRBV30; tentatively, D is TRBD1 (5 bases). CDR3 length equals 11 residues. The germline CDR1 and CDR2 sequences are GTSNPN and SVGIG (reference sequence). Trimming shortened V by 2 bases and J by 8 bases, and 9 bases separated the two germline ends. The CDR3 region is CAWSPRGEAFF. CDR3 nucleotides: TGTGCCTGGAGTCCTCGGGGGGAAGCTTTCTTT. Full variable domain (outside the CDR3, taken from reference TRBV30 and TRBJ1-1): SQTIHQWPATLVQPVGSPLSLECTVEGTSNPNLYWYRQAAGRGLQLLFYSVGIGQISSEVPQNLSASRPQDRQFILSSKKLLLSDSGFYLCAWSPRGEAFFGQGTRLTVV.

The gene calls are TRBV2 and TRBJ2-5, with D maybe TRBD2 (5 bases). The CDR3 runs to 16 residues. Trimming removed 4 bases from V and 4 bases from J, with 19 bases in between. Germline-derived CDR1 and CDR2 are SNHLY and FYNNEI. The CDR3 DNA reads TGTGCCAGCAGTGGCTGGAATCTGTTAGCGACAGAGACCCAGTACTTC. It codes for CASSGWNLLATETQYF.